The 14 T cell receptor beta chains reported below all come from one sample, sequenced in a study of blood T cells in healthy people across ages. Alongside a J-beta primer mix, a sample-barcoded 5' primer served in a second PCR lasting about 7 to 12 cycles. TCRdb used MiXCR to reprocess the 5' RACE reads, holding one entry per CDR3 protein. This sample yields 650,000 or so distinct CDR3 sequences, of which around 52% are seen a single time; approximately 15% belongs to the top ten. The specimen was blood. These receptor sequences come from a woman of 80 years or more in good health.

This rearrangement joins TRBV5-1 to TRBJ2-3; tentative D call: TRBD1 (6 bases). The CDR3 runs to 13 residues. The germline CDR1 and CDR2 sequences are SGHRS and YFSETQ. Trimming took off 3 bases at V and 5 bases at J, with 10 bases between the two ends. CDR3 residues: CASSYQGRDTQYF. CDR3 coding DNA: TGCGCCAGCAGCTACCAGGGGAGAGATACGCAGTATTTT. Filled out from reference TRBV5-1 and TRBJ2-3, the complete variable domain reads KAGVTQTPRYLIKTRGQQVTLSCSPISGHRSVSWYQQTPGQGLQFLFEYFSETQRNKGNFPGRFSGRQFSNSRSEMNVSTLELGDSALYLCASSYQGRDTQYFGPGTRLTVL.

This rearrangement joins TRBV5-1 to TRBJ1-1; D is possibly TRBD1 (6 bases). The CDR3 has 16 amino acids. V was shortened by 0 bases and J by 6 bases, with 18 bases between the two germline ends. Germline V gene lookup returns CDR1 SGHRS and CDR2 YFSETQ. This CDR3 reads CASSLDFGTPRPEAFF. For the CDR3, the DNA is TGCGCCAGCAGCTTGGACTTTGGGACACCTCGCCCTGAAGCTTTCTTT.

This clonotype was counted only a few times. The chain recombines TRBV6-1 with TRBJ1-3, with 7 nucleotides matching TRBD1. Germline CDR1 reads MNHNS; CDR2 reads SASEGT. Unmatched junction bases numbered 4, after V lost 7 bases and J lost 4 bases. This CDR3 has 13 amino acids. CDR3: CASIRTGGNTIYF. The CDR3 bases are TGTGCCAGCATCCGGACAGGCGGAAACACCATATATTTT.

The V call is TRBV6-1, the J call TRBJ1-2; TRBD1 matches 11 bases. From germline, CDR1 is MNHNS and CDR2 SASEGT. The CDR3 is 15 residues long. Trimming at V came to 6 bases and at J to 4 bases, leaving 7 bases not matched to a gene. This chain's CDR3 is CASRAGTGGSYGYTF. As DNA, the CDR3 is TGTGCCAGCAGGGCCGGGACAGGGGGTTCCTATGGCTACACCTTC.

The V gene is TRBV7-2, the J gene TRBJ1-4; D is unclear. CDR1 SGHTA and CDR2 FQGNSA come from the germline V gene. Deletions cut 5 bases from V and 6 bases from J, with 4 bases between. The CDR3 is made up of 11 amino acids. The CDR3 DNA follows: TGTGCCAGCAGCCCCCATGAAAAACTGTTTTTT. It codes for CASSPHEKLFF.

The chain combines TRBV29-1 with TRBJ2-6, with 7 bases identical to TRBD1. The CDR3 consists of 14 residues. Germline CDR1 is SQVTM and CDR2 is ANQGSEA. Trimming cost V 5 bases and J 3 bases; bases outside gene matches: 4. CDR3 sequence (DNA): TGCAGCGTTAAGGGGGCTGGTGGGGCCAACGTCCTGACTTTC. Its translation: CSVKGAGGANVLTF.

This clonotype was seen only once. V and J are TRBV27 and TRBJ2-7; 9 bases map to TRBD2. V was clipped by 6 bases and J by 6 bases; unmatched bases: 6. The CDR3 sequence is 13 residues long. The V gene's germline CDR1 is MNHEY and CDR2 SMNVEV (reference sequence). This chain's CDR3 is CASRHSGSSEQYF. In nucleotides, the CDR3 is TGTGCCAGCAGACATAGCGGGAGTAGCGAGCAGTACTTC.

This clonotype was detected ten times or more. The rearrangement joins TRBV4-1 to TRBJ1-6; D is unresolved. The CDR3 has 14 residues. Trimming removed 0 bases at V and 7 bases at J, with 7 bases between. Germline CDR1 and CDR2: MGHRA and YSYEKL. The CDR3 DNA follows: TGCGCCAGCAGCCAAGAGGCGGGCAATTCACCCCTCCACTTT. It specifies CASSQEAGNSPLHF.

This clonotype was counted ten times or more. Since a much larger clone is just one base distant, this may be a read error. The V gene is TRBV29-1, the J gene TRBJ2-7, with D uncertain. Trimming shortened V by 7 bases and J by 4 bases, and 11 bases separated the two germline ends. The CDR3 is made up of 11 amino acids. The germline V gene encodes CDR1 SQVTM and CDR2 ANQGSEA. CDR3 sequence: CSGGSEYEQYF. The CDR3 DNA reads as TGCAGCGGTGGGTCCGAGTACGAGCAGTACTTC.

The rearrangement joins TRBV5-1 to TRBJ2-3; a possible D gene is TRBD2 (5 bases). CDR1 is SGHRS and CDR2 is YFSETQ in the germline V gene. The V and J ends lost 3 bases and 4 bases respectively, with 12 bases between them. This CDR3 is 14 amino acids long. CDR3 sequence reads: CASSSNRGSDTQYF. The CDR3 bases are TGCGCCAGCAGCTCGAATCGGGGTTCAGATACGCAGTATTTT.

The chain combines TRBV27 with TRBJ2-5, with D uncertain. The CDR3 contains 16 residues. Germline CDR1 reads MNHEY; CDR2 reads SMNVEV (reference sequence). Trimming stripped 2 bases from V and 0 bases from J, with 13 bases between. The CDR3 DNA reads TGTGCCAGCAGTTTAGCCCTAGGCACTTACCAAGAGACCCAGTACTTC. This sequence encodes CASSLALGTYQETQYF.

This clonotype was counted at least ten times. This CDR3 is CASTRDSYEQYF. The CDR3 coding sequence is TGTGCCAGTACCCGCGACAGCTACGAGCAGTACTTC. The chain links TRBV2 to TRBJ2-7; maybe TRBD1 (5 bases). V lost 9 bases and J 3 bases, leaving 12 bases between the germline ends. The CDR3 extends over 12 amino acids. Germline V gene lookup returns CDR1 SNHLY and CDR2 FYNNEI.

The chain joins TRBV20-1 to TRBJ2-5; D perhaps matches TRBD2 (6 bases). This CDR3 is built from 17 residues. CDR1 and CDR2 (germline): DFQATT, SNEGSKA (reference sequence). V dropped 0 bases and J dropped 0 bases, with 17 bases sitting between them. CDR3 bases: TGCAGTGCTAGAGAGATCCGGCGGGGCATCCACCAAGAGACCCAGTACTTC. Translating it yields CSAREIRRGIHQETQYF.

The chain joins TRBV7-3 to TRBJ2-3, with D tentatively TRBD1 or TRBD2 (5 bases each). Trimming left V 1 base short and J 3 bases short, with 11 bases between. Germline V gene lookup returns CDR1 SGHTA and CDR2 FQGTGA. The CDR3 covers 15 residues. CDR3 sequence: CASSLIGASTDTQYF. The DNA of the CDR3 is TGTGCCAGCAGCTTAATCGGGGCTAGTACAGATACGCAGTATTTT.